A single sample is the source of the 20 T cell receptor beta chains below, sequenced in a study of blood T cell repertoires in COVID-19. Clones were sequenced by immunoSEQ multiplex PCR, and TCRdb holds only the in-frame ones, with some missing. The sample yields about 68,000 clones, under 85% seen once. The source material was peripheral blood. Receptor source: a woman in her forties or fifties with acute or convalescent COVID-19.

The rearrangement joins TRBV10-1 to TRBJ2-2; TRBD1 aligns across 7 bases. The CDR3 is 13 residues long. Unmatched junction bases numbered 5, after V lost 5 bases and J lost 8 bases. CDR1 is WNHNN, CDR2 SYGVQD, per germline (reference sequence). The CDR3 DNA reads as TGCGCCAGCAGTAGACAGGGTTCAGGGGAGCTGTTTTTT. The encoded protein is CASSRQGSGELFF.

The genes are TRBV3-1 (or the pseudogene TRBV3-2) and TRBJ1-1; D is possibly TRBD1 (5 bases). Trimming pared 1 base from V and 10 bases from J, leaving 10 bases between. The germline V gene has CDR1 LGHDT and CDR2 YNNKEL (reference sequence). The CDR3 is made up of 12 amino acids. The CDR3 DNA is TGTGCCAGCAGCCAAGGGGGGGAGGTAGCTTTCTTT. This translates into CASSQGGEVAFF.

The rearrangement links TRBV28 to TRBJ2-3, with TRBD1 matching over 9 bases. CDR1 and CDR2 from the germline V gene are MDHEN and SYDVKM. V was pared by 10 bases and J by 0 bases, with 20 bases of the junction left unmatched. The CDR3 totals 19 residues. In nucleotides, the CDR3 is TGTGCCACAAGGGGGATGGAGCCGGGACAGGGACCTAGCACAGATACGCAGTATTTT. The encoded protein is CATRGMEPGQGPSTDTQYF.

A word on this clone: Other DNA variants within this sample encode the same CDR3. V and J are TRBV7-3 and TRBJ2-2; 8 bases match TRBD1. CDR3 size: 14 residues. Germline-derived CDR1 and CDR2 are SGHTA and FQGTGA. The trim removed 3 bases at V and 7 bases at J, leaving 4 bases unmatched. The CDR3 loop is CASSFTGGGGELFF. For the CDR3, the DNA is TGTGCCAGCAGCTTTACAGGGGGTGGCGGGGAGCTGTTTTTT. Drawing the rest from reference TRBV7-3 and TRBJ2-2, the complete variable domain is GAGVSQTPSNKVTEKGKYVELRCDPISGHTALYWYRQSLGQGPEFLIYFQGTGAADDSGLPNDRFFAVRPEGSVSTLKIQRTERGDSAVYLCASSFTGGGGELFFGEGSRLTVL.

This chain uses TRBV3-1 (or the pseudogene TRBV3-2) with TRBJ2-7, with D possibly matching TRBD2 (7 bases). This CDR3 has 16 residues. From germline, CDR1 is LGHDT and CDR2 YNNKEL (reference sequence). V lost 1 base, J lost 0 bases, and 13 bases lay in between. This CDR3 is CASSQGGGGFSYEQYF. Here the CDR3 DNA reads TGTGCCAGCAGCCAAGGGGGGGGCGGGTTCTCCTACGAGCAGTACTTC.

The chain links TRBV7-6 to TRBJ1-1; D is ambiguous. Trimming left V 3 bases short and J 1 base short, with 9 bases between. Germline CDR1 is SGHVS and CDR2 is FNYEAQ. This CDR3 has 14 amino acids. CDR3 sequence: CASSLLVQNTEAFF. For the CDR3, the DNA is TGTGCCAGCAGCTTGTTGGTACAGAACACTGAAGCTTTCTTT.

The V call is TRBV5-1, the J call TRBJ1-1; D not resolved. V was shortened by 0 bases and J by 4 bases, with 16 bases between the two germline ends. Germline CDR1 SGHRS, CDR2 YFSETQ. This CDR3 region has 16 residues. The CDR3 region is CASSLETIQTGTEAFF. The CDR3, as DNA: TGCGCCAGCAGCTTGGAAACGATCCAAACGGGCACTGAAGCTTTCTTT.

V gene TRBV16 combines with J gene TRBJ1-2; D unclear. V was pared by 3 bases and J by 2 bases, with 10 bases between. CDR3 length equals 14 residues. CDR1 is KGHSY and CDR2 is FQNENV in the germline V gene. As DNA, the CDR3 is TGTGCCAGCAGCCAGAAACAGACGAACTATGGCTACACCTTC. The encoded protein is CASSQKQTNYGYTF.

The CDR3 bases are TGTGCCAGCAGCCTAAAAGGACAGGCGAAATCCTACGAGCAGTACTTC. Amino acid sequence: CASSLKGQAKSYEQYF. V usage is TRBV4-2 and J usage is TRBJ2-7; 7 bases fit TRBD1. V lost 4 bases, J lost 1 base, and 10 bases stayed unmatched. The CDR3 extends over 16 amino acids. The germline gives CDR1 LGHNA, CDR2 YNFKEQ.

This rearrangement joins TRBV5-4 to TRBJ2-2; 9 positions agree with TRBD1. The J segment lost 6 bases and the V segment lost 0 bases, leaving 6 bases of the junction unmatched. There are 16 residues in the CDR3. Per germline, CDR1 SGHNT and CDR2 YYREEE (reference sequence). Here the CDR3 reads CASSLDPGTGPGELFF. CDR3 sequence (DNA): TGTGCCAGCAGCTTGGACCCCGGGACAGGGCCCGGGGAGCTGTTTTTT.

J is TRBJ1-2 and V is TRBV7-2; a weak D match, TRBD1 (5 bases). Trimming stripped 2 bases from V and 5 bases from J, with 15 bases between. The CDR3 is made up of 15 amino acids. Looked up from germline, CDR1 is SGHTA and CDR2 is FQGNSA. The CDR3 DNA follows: TGTGCCAGCAGCTTATTCTCCGGGACTCCGTATGGCTACACCTTC. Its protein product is CASSLFSGTPYGYTF.

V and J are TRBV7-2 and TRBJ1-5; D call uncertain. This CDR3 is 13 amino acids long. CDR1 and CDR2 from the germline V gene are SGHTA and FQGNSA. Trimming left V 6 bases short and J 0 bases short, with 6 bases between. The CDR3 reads CASSPNSNQPQHF. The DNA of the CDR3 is TGTGCCAGCAGTCCCAATAGCAATCAGCCCCAGCATTTT.

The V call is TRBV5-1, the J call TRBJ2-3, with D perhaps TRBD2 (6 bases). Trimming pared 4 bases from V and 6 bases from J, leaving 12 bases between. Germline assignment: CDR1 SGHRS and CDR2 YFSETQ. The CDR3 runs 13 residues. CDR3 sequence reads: CASSAGPEDTQYF. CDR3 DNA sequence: TGCGCCAGCAGCGCGGGACCGGAGGATACGCAGTATTTT.

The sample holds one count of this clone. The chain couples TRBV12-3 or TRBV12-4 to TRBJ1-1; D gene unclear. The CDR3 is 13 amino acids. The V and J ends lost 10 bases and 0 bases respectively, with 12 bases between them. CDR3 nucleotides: TGTGCCATCTCAAGACAAATGAACACTGAAGCTTTCTTT. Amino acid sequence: CAISRQMNTEAFF.

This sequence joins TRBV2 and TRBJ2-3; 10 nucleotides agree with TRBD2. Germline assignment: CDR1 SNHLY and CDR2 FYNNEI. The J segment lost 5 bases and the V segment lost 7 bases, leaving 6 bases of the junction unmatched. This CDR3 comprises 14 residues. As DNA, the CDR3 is TGTGCCAGCATGGTTAGCGGGGGGCAAGATACGCAGTATTTT. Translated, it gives CASMVSGGQDTQYF.

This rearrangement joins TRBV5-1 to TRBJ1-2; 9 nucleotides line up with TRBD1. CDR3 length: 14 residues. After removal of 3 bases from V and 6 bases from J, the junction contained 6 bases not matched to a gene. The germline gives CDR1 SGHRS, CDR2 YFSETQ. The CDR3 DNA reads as TGCGCCAGCAGCTGGGGACAGGGTGGGGATGGCTACACCTTC. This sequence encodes CASSWGQGGDGYTF.

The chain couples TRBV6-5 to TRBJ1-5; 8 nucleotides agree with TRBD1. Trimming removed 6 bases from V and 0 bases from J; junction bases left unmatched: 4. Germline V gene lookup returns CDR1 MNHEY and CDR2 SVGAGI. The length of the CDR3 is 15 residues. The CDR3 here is CASRTGAYSNQPQHF. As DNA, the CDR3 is TGTGCCAGCAGGACAGGGGCGTATAGCAATCAGCCCCAGCATTTT.

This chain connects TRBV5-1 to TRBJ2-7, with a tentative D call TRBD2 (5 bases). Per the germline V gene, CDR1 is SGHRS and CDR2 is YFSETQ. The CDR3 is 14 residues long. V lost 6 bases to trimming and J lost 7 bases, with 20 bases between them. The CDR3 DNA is TGCGCCAGCACACTCTCGGGCCTCACGGGGGAGCAGTACTTC. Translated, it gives CASTLSGLTGEQYF.

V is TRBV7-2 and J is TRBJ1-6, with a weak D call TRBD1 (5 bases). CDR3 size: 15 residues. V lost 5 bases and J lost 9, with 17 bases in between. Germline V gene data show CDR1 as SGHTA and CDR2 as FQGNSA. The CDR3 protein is CASSLQEAQGSPLHF. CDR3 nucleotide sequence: TGTGCCAGCAGCCTGCAAGAGGCCCAGGGTTCACCCCTCCACTTT.

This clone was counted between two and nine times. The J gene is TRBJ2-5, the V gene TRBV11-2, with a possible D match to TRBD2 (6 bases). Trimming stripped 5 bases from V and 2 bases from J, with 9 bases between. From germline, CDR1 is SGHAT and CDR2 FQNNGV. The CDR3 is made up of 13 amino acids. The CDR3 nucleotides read TGTGCCAGCAGCCGGGAGCGACAAGAGACCCAGTACTTC. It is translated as CASSRERQETQYF.